The text below deals with one T cell receptor beta chain. These data originate in a study of control samples from healthy donors and cancer patients. Per the germline V gene, CDR1 is SNHLY and CDR2 is FYNNEI. Germline trimming cut 8 bases from V and 7 bases from J; bases unmatched to any gene: 4. This CDR3 comprises 12 residues. The repertoire was sequenced with immunoSEQ multiplex PCR; TCRdb's copy has only in-frame clones and lacks some. The data show approximately 140,000 clones, roughly 92% seen once. Sequenced input: blood. The chain couples TRBV2 to TRBJ1-5, with 8 positions matching TRBD1. The receptor was derived from a man aged 25 to 40 in good health. The CDR3 here is CASQAGGQPQHF. The CDR3 region has the DNA TGTGCCAGCCAAGCAGGGGGCCAGCCCCAGCATTTT. Full variable domain (outside the CDR3, taken from reference TRBV2 and TRBJ1-5): EPEVTQTPSHQVTQMGQEVILRCVPISNHLYFYWYRQILGQKVEFLVSFYNNEISEKSEIFDDQFSVERPDGSNFTLKIRSTKLEDSAMYFCASQAGGQPQHFGDGTRLSIL.